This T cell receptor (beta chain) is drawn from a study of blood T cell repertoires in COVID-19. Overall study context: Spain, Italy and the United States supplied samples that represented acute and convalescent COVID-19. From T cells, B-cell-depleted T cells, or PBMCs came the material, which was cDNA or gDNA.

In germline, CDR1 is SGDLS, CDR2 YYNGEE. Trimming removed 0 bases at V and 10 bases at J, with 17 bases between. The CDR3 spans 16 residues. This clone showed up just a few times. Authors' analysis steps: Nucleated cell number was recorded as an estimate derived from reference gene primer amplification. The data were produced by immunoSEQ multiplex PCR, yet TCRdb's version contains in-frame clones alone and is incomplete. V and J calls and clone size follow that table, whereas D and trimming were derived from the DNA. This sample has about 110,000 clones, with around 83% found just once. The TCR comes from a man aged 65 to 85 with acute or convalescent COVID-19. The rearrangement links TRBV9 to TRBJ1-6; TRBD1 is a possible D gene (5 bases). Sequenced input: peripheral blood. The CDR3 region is CASSVGFQGSSSPLHF. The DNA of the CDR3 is TGTGCCAGCAGCGTAGGGTTTCAGGGCAGCTCCTCACCCCTCCACTTT.